Described below is a single TCR beta chain sequence and its context. Its cognate antigen is unknown. Relapse was seen in all patients after autologous stem cell transplantation, and brentuximab vedotin exposure was variable. From germline, CDR1 is SGDLS and CDR2 YYNGEE. V was pared by 6 bases and J by 5 bases, with 20 bases between. The CDR3 covers 15 residues. The repertoire was sequenced with immunoSEQ multiplex PCR; TCRdb's copy has only in-frame clones and lacks some. The table lists about 30,000 clones, around 70% of them singletons. The entry originates in a study of PD-1 blockade in classical Hodgkin lymphoma. The study, taken as a whole, reports: Baseline diversity resembling that of newly diagnosed patients was seen in complete responders.

The source material was peripheral blood mononuclear cells (PBMCs), sampled before the second cycle of nivolumab. This TCR was recovered from a human donor with classical Hodgkin lymphoma. This rearrangement joins TRBV9 to TRBJ2-5; possible D gene TRBD1, 6 bases. CDR3 protein: CASTQSWGPRETQYF. The CDR3 DNA reads as TGTGCCAGCACACAAAGTTGGGGGCCTCGCGAGACCCAGTACTTC.